The 4 T cell receptor beta chains reported below all come from one sample, sequenced in a study of neoadjuvant nivolumab and ipilimumab in lung cancer. Produced via immunoSEQ multiplex PCR; TCRdb's table is partial and in-frame only. The data contain approximately 23,000 clones, approximately 81% of them singletons. The specimen was peripheral blood, collected before neoadjuvant nivolumab, alone or with ipilimumab. The receptors shown here come from an adult with non-small cell lung cancer.

The genes are TRBV5-4 and TRBJ1-4; TRBD1 is a possible D gene (6 bases). Germline V CDR1 and CDR2: SGHNT, YYREEE (reference sequence). Between the trimmed V and J ends, which lost 2 bases and 7 bases, there was a span of 9 bases. The CDR3 extends over 13 amino acids. In DNA form, the CDR3 reads TGTGCCAGCAGCTTACCAGGGGCTGAAAAACTGTTTTTT. This codes for CASSLPGAEKLFF.

The chain uses TRBV4-2 and TRBJ2-5, with D uncertain. V lost 0 bases and J 1 base, leaving 6 bases between the germline ends. CDR1 is LGHNA, CDR2 YNFKEQ, per germline. CDR3 length: 14 residues. CDR3 sequence (DNA): TGTGCCAGCAGCCAAGAGAACACCCAAGAGACCCAGTACTTC. It specifies CASSQENTQETQYF.

This clone has only one observation. The chain has TRBV18 and TRBJ1-3; 7 bases are a match to TRBD1. This CDR3 has 15 amino acids. Looked up from germline, CDR1 is KGHSH and CDR2 is LQKENI. Trimming at V came to 10 bases and at J to 0 bases, leaving 9 bases not matched to a gene. The CDR3 protein is CATKMDRFSGNTIYF. The CDR3 DNA is TGTGCCACCAAGATGGACAGGTTCTCTGGAAACACCATATATTTT.

The chain joins TRBV18 to TRBJ1-5, with TRBD1 matching 8 bases. Looked up from germline, CDR1 is KGHSH and CDR2 is LQKENI. After removal of 3 bases from V and 4 bases from J, the junction contained 8 bases not matched to a gene. The CDR3 runs to 16 residues. The CDR3 is CASSPFGQGSNQPQHF. CDR3 in DNA: TGTGCCAGCTCACCCTTTGGACAGGGATCGAATCAGCCCCAGCATTTT.